This entry is about one T cell receptor beta chain. Its specificity is not known. This sample was taken from a study of shared clonotypes between healthy human individuals. The CDR3 has 13 amino acids. Trimming cost V 6 bases and J 9 bases; bases outside gene matches: 9. Germline V gives CDR1 KGHSH, CDR2 LQKENI. Each subset's genomic DNA was split evenly across several immunoSEQ plates. Some clones are missing from TCRdb's copy, which holds only in-frame ones; the method was immunoSEQ multiplex PCR. The profile shows roughly 2,300,000 clones, under 95% of them singletons. Study outcomes and limitations: The generation probabilities recorded for non-shared clonotypes fell below those of clonotypes shared by all four donors. Naive CD4 clonotypes overlapped across a few donors at roughly 4.5%. Across subsets, estimated richness was generally greater for naive than for memory populations.

Sequencing was carried out using naive CD4+ T cells from PBMCs. Indicated subset: CD45RA+ positively selected. The receptor was derived from a man aged 18 to 29 in good health. Some clones in this sample may be carry-over from other donors' samples. V gene TRBV18 combines with J gene TRBJ2-7; 9 positions match TRBD1. The CDR3 region is CASSPGQGWGQYF. The DNA of the CDR3 is TGTGCCAGCTCGCCGGGACAGGGATGGGGGCAGTACTTC.